The 13 T cell receptor beta chains given below trace back to one sample, sequenced in a study of T-cell reconstitution after alpha-beta-depleted transplantation in children. Library preparation (for TCRbeta) was performed with unique molecular identifiers. TCRdb called the PCR reads again in MiXCR, with one record for every CDR3 protein. Here the sample spans about 580,000 distinct CDR3 sequences, more than 20% being singletons. This specimen consisted of PBMCs, mostly from graft donor cells, obtained 360 days after TCRalphabeta/CD19-depleted stem cell transplant. These receptors were obtained from a boy younger than two who had a stem cell transplant for acute myeloid leukemia, so the T cells may come from the graft donor.

The rearrangement uses TRBV4-1 and TRBJ2-7; weak D call: TRBD1 (6 bases). CDR1 MGHRA and CDR2 YSYEKL come from the germline V gene. CDR3 size: 14 residues. The V end lost 0 bases, the J end lost 4 bases, and 10 bases lay between the germline ends. CDR3 sequence (DNA): TGCGCCAGCAGCCAAGAAGAGGGGGATTACGAGCAGTACGTC. Protein sequence: CASSQEEGDYEQYV.

CDR3 residues: CSARPLAGAKETQYF. The CDR3 DNA follows: TGCAGTGCTAGACCTCTAGCGGGGGCGAAAGAGACCCAGTACTTC. This chain links TRBV20-1 with TRBJ2-5, with TRBD2 matching over 10 bases. The CDR3 has 15 amino acids. Germline assignment: CDR1 DFQATT and CDR2 SNEGSKA (reference sequence). V was pared by 2 bases and J by 3 bases, with 6 bases of the junction left unmatched.

This clonotype was seen only a few times. The chain is built from TRBV29-1 and TRBJ2-1, with TRBD1 matching over 7 bases. Germline CDR1 is SQVTM and CDR2 is ANQGSEA. There are 14 residues in the CDR3. V was pared by 4 bases and J by 4 bases, with 7 bases of the junction left unmatched. The CDR3 sequence is CSVVVQGLYNEQFF. The CDR3 DNA reads as TGCAGCGTTGTAGTACAGGGGCTTTACAATGAGCAGTTCTTC.

The gene calls are TRBV27 and TRBJ1-3, with a possible D match to TRBD1 (5 bases). CDR3 length equals 13 residues. V dropped 8 bases and J dropped 4 bases, with 12 bases sitting between them. Germline CDR1 is MNHEY and CDR2 is SMNVEV (reference sequence). Here the CDR3 reads CASGPGLGNTIYF. CDR3 DNA sequence: TGTGCCAGCGGCCCGGGACTCGGAAACACCATATATTTT.

A note on this clonotype: Given a much more abundant clone one base away, this may be a read error. The V gene is TRBV29-1, the J gene TRBJ2-5; D not certain. The CDR3 covers 11 residues. Per the germline V gene, CDR1 is SQVTM and CDR2 is ANQGSEA. In DNA form, the CDR3 reads TGCAGCGTTCGGACGGTTGAGACCCGGTACTTC. It codes for CSVRTVETRYF.

Many counts were recorded for this clonotype. The chain has TRBV12-3 or TRBV12-4 and TRBJ1-3; unclear D gene. The CDR3 sequence is 16 residues long. Trimming removed 5 bases from V and 0 bases from J, with 14 bases in between. The CDR3 DNA follows: TGTGCCAGCAGTCAAAACAGACACCTCTCTGGAAACACCATATATTTT. Protein sequence: CASSQNRHLSGNTIYF.

This clonotype has a count of ten or more. This chain links TRBV7-9 with TRBJ2-2, with a weak D call TRBD1 (5 bases). Trimming pared 8 bases from V and 0 bases from J, leaving 16 bases between. Germline loops: CDR1 SEHNR, CDR2 FQNEAQ (reference sequence). This CDR3 is built from 16 residues. The CDR3 region has the DNA TGTGCCAGCGGAGTTCTCAGGGCTGCGAACACCGGGGAGCTGTTTTTT. As protein: CASGVLRAANTGELFF. The full variable domain, rest sourced from reference TRBV7-9 and TRBJ2-2, is DTGVSQNPRHKITKRGQNVTFRCDPISEHNRLYWYRQTLGQGPEFLTYFQNEAQLEKSRLLSDRFSAERPKGSFSTLEIQRTEQGDSAMYLCASGVLRAANTGELFFGEGSRLTVL.

Many counts were recorded for this clonotype. The chain couples TRBV7-9 to TRBJ2-5; TRBD1 is a possible D gene (5 bases). Germline assignment: CDR1 SEHNR and CDR2 FQNEAQ (reference sequence). The CDR3 has 15 amino acids. The V and J ends lost 5 bases and 0 bases respectively, with 13 bases between them. In nucleotides, the CDR3 is TGTGCCAGCAGCAACTCGACAGCCTACCAAGAGACCCAGTACTTC. The encoded protein is CASSNSTAYQETQYF.

This clonotype was counted only a few times. The gene calls are TRBV6-5 and TRBJ2-1; TRBD1 aligns across 7 bases. This CDR3 comprises 15 residues. Trimming took 4 bases from V and 7 from J; bases not matched to a gene: 10. Germline V gene data show CDR1 as MNHEY and CDR2 as SVGAGI. CDR3 DNA: TGTGCCAGCAGTTTCAGGGGGTTCTTTTGGAATGAGCAGTTCTTC. The encoded protein is CASSFRGFFWNEQFF.

This clonotype was counted a few times. In nucleotides, the CDR3 is TGTGCCAGCAGTACGCCGGCCCCGCACCGCAAGCAAGAGACCCAGTACTTC. Its translation is CASSTPAPHRKQETQYF. The J gene is TRBJ2-5, the V gene TRBV12-3 or TRBV12-4; D is unresolved. V was clipped by 5 bases and J by 2 bases, with 21 bases between them. CDR3 length: 17 residues.

This chain links TRBV4-1 with TRBJ2-7, with 7 bases that match TRBD1. V shed 5 bases and J 4 bases; nucleotides not matched to a gene: 11. Germline-derived CDR1 and CDR2 are MGHRA and YSYEKL. This CDR3 has 15 amino acids. The CDR3 bases are TGCGCCAGCAGCTTTAGGGTAGCAGGGGGTTACGAGCAGTACGTC. This codes for CASSFRVAGGYEQYV.

The chain has TRBV21-1 and TRBJ1-1; the tabulated D call, TRBD1, remains unverified against the DNA. TRBV21-1 is classified as a pseudogene. The CDR3 loop spans 18 amino acids. The CDR3 coding sequence is TGTGCCAGCAGTGCCCCGGGGCAGTGGCACTACGGGAACACTGAAGCTTTCTTT. Translated, it gives CASSAPGQWHYGNTEAFF.

The chain recombines TRBV6-4 with TRBJ1-1; TRBD1 agrees at 7 bases. The ends lost 5 bases at V and 4 bases at J; junction bases unmatched: 7. The CDR3 totals 14 residues. Germline V gene data show CDR1 as MRHNA and CDR2 as SNTAGT. CDR3 sequence reads: CASSKQGRSTEAFF. CDR3 nucleotide sequence: TGTGCCAGCAGTAAACAGGGGCGAAGCACTGAAGCTTTCTTT.